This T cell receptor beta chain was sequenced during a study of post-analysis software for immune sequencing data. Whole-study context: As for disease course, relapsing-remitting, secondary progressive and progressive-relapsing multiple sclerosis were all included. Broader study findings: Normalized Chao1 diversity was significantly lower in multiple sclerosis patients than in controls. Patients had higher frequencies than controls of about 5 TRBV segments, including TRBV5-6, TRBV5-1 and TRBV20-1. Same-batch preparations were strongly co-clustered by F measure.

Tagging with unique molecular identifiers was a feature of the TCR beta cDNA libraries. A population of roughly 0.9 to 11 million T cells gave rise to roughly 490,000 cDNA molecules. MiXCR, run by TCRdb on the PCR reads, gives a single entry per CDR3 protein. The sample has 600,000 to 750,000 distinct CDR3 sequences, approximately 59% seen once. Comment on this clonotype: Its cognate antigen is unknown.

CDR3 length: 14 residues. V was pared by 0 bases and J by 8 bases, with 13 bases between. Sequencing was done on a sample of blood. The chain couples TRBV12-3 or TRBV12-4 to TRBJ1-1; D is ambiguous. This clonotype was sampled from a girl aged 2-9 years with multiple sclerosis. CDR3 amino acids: CASSLAPPGPEAFF. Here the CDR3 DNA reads TGTGCCAGCAGTTTAGCCCCCCCCGGACCGGAAGCTTTCTTT.